A selection of T cell receptor beta chains follows, all from one sample in a study of post-analysis software for immune sequencing data. TCRdb analysed the PCR reads with MiXCR anew, one entry per CDR3 protein. The table has approximately 440,000 distinct CDR3 sequences, under 55% seen once. Sequenced input: blood. The receptors derive from a girl aged 10 to 17 with multiple sclerosis. Each CDR3 is given with its conserved first and last residue. D genes are given only for firm matches. Some rows have no size entry. The others give once, few or many, or a class for an expanded clone.

abundance: .
v_gene: TRBV7-9
d_gene: .
j_gene: TRBJ2-5
CDR3aa: CASSLESGPGYNEQYF
CDR3nt: TGTGCCAGCAGCCTAGAATCTGGACCGGGCTACAATGAGCAGTACTTC

abundance: .
v_gene: TRBV29-1
d_gene: TRBD1
j_gene: TRBJ2-3
CDR3aa: CSLGQTGTDTQYF
CDR3nt: TGCAGCTTGGGACAGACCGGCACAGATACGCAGTATTTT

abundance: .
v_gene: TRBV19
d_gene: .
j_gene: TRBJ2-3
CDR3aa: CASSMPPGSTQYF
CDR3nt: TGTGCCAGTAGTATGCCCCCCGGGTCTACGCAGTATTTT

abundance: .
v_gene: TRBV25-1
d_gene: .
j_gene: TRBJ2-1
CDR3aa: CASSEFGNEQFF
CDR3nt: TGTGCCAGCAGTGAATTCGGCAATGAGCAGTTCTTC

abundance: .
v_gene: TRBV12-3/TRBV12-4
d_gene: .
j_gene: TRBJ2-4
CDR3aa: CASSQQGLAKNIQYF
CDR3nt: TGTGCCAGCAGTCAACAGGGCCTTGCCAAAAACATTCAGTACTTC

abundance: .
v_gene: TRBV20-1
d_gene: .
j_gene: TRBJ2-7
CDR3aa: CSARAGQGLWYEQYF
CDR3nt: TGCAGTGCTAGAGCTGGGCAGGGTCTTTGGTACGAGCAGTACTTC

abundance: many
v_gene: TRBV20-1
d_gene: .
j_gene: TRBJ1-2
CDR3aa: CSAPRRTYGYTF
CDR3nt: TGCAGTGCTCCCCGACGGACCTATGGCTACACCTTC

abundance: .
v_gene: TRBV28
d_gene: .
j_gene: TRBJ1-2
CDR3aa: CASSPSYGYTF
CDR3nt: TGTGCCAGCAGTCCCTCATATGGCTACACCTTC

abundance: .
v_gene: TRBV11-2
d_gene: TRBD2
j_gene: TRBJ2-1
CDR3aa: CASSPSGGRQYEQFF
CDR3nt: TGTGCCAGCAGCCCCTCGGGCGGGAGACAATATGAGCAGTTCTTC

abundance: few
v_gene: TRBV29-1
d_gene: .
j_gene: TRBJ2-6
CDR3aa: CSVEDWGGSSGANVLTF
CDR3nt: TGCAGCGTTGAAGATTGGGGCGGCAGCTCTGGGGCCAACGTCCTGACTTTC

abundance: few
v_gene: TRBV6-2/TRBV6-3
d_gene: .
j_gene: TRBJ2-5
CDR3aa: CASSYRQNQETQYF
CDR3nt: TGTGCCAGCAGTTACCGGCAGAACCAAGAGACCCAGTACTTC

abundance: few
v_gene: TRBV3-1
d_gene: .
j_gene: TRBJ2-3
CDR3aa: CASSQDGARADTQYF
CDR3nt: TGCGCCAGCAGCCAAGATGGGGCTAGGGCAGATACGCAGTATTTT

abundance: few
v_gene: TRBV12-3/TRBV12-4
d_gene: .
j_gene: TRBJ1-1
CDR3aa: CASSLVGLNTEAFF
CDR3nt: TGTGCCAGCAGTTTAGTAGGCTTGAACACTGAAGCTTTCTTT

abundance: few
v_gene: TRBV6-6
d_gene: .
j_gene: TRBJ1-3
CDR3aa: CASSYSLEGNTIYF
CDR3nt: TGTGCCAGCAGTTACTCTTTGGAGGGGAACACCATATATTTT

abundance: .
v_gene: TRBV27
d_gene: TRBD1
j_gene: TRBJ1-4
CDR3aa: CASSWSGRQGYEKLFF
CDR3nt: TGTGCCAGCAGTTGGTCCGGGAGACAGGGATACGAAAAACTGTTTTTT

abundance: few
v_gene: TRBV10-2
d_gene: TRBD2
j_gene: TRBJ2-7
CDR3aa: CATTAGVGYEQYF
CDR3nt: TGCGCCACTACAGCGGGAGTCGGATACGAGCAGTACTTC

abundance: .
v_gene: TRBV28
d_gene: .
j_gene: TRBJ1-4
CDR3aa: CASSLGNGRFNEKLFF
CDR3nt: TGTGCCAGCAGTTTGGGAAACGGGCGGTTTAATGAAAAACTGTTTTTT

abundance: few
v_gene: TRBV6-4
d_gene: TRBD2
j_gene: TRBJ2-1
CDR3aa: CASRLTSEEGNEQFF
CDR3nt: TGTGCCAGCAGACTGACTAGCGAGGAGGGGAATGAGCAGTTCTTC

abundance: .
v_gene: TRBV5-1
d_gene: .
j_gene: TRBJ1-2
CDR3aa: CASSLLRFFGYTF
CDR3nt: TGCGCCAGCAGCCTCCTCAGATTTTTTGGCTACACCTTC

abundance: few
v_gene: TRBV29-1
d_gene: .
j_gene: TRBJ1-1
CDR3aa: CSVDQGRTEAFF
CDR3nt: TGCAGCGTTGATCAGGGGCGGACTGAAGCTTTCTTT